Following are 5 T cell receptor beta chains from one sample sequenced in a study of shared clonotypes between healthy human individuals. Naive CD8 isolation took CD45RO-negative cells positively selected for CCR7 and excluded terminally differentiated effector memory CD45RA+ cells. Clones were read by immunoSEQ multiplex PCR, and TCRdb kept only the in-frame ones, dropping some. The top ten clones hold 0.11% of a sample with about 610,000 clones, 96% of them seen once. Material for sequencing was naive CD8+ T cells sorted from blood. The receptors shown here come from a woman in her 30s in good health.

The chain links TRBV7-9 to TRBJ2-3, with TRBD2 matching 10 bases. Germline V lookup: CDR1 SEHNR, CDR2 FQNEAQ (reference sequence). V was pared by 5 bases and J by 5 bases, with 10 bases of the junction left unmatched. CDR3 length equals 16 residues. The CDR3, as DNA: TGTGCCAGCAGCGGATCTCTAGCGGGAGTTAAAGATACGCAGTATTTT. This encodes CASSGSLAGVKDTQYF. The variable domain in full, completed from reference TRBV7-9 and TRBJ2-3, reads DTGVSQNPRHKITKRGQNVTFRCDPISEHNRLYWYRQTLGQGPEFLTYFQNEAQLEKSRLLSDRFSAERPKGSFSTLEIQRTEQGDSAMYLCASSGSLAGVKDTQYFGPGTRLTVL.

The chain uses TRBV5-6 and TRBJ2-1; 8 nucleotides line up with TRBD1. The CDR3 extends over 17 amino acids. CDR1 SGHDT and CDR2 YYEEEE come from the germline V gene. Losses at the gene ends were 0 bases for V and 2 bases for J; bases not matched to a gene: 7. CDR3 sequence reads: CASSLAMGQAAYNEQFF. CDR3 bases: TGTGCCAGCAGCTTGGCGATGGGACAGGCGGCCTACAATGAGCAGTTCTTC.

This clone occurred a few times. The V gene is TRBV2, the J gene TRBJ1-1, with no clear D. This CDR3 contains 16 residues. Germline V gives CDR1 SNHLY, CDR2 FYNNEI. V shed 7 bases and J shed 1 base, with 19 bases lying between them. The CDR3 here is CASIQIQAEQNTEAFF. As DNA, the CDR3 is TGTGCCAGCATCCAAATTCAGGCAGAACAGAACACTGAAGCTTTCTTT.

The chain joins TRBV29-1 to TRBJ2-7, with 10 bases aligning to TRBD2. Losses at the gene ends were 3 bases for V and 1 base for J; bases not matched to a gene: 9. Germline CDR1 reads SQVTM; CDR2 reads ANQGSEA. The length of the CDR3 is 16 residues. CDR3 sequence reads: CSVELLSSGSSYEQYF. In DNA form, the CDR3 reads TGCAGCGTTGAGCTTTTATCTAGCGGGAGTTCCTACGAGCAGTACTTC.

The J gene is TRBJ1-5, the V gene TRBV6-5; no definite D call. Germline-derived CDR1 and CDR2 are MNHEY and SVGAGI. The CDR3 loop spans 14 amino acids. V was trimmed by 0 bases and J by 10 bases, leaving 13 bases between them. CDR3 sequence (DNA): TGTGCCAGCAGTTACTCCGGACCGACATATCCCCAGCATTTT. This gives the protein CASSYSGPTYPQHF.